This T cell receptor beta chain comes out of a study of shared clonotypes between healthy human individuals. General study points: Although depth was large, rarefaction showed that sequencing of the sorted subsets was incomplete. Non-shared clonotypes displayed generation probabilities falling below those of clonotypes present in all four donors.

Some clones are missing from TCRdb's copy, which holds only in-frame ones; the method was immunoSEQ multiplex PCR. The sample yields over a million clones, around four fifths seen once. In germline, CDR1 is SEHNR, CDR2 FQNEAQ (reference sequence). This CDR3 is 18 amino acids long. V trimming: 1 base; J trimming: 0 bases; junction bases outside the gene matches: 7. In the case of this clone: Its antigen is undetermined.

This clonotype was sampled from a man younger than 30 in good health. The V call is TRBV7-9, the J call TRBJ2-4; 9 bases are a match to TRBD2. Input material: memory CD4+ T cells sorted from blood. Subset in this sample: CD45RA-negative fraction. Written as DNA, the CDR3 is TGTGCCAGCAGCTTAGGAGCGACTAGCGGAGCAGCCAAAAACATTCAGTACTTC. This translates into CASSLGATSGAAKNIQYF. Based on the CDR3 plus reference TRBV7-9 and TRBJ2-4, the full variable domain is DTGVSQNPRHKITKRGQNVTFRCDPISEHNRLYWYRQTLGQGPEFLTYFQNEAQLEKSRLLSDRFSAERPKGSFSTLEIQRTEQGDSAMYLCASSLGATSGAAKNIQYFGAGTRLSVL.